The present T cell receptor (beta chain) was sequenced within a study of human T cells and chemical hapten exposure. Across the study: Once 0.01% DPC had been applied to the upper back by patch test, readings were taken at 6 days. Patients, a majority of them female, were diagnosed with alopecia areata, totalis or universalis. Study findings and constraints: The study found that DPC sensitization did not change TCRs above 1 in 1000 frequency.

TCRdb called the RACE reads again in MiXCR, with one record for every CDR3 protein. This table has about 110,000 distinct CDR3 sequences, about a tenth appearing once. This CDR3 is built from 12 residues. V gave up 1 base and J gave up 4 bases, with 2 bases separating them. This clonotype has only a few counts. What it binds is unknown. Described time point: patch test 2, 6 weeks after DPC sensitization. Described treatment: therapeutic diphenylcyclopropenone sensitization with weekly scalp DPC. The chain carries TRBV12-3 or TRBV12-4 and TRBJ1-3; D ambiguous. The clonotype was recovered from a woman in her thirties or forties with alopecia areata. Some clones in this sample may be carry-over from other donors' samples. Sequenced here: whole blood, sampled in connection with sensitization to the hapten diphenylcyclopropenone (DPC). This CDR3 reads CASSLEGNTIYF. CDR3 coding DNA: TGTGCCAGCAGTTTAGAGGGAAACACCATATATTTT.